Listed here are 12 T cell receptor beta chains from one sample, sequenced in a study of technical replicates of blood from a handful of donors. The repertoire was sequenced with immunoSEQ multiplex PCR; TCRdb's copy has only in-frame clones and lacks some. The repertoire holds approximately 70,000 clones, roughly 90% seen once, with 4.5% to 5% in the top ten. Sequencing used PBMCs. These receptors came from a human donor in good health. Some clones in this sample may be carry-over from other donors' samples.

Only one count was recorded for this clone. The chain employs TRBV19 and TRBJ2-4; D is unclear. Deletions cut 3 bases from V and 0 bases from J, with 12 bases between. Germline loops: CDR1 LNHDA, CDR2 SQIVND (reference sequence). CDR3 length: 16 residues. The CDR3 sequence: CASSMFSNIAKNIQYF. The CDR3 region has the DNA TGTGCCAGTAGTATGTTCTCCAACATAGCCAAAAACATTCAGTACTTC.

The CDR3 here is CASSYSTGGPADTQYF. The CDR3 nucleotides are TGTGCCAGCAGTTACTCGACGGGGGGGCCTGCAGATACGCAGTATTTT. The rearrangement joins TRBV6-5 to TRBJ2-3; 8 nucleotides agree with TRBD2. CDR3 length equals 16 residues. Germline-derived CDR1 and CDR2 are MNHEY and SVGAGI. The J segment lost 4 bases and the V segment lost 0 bases, leaving 6 bases of the junction unmatched.

The rearrangement joins TRBV25-1 to TRBJ2-2; D is undetermined. V was shortened by 3 bases and J by 8 bases, with 13 bases between the two germline ends. The CDR3 runs to 14 residues. Per the germline V gene, CDR1 is MGHDK and CDR2 is SYGVNS. CDR3 sequence: CASSERSWRGELFF. CDR3 coding DNA: TGTGCCAGCAGTGAGCGAAGCTGGCGGGGGGAGCTGTTTTTT. Full variable domain (rest looked up from reference TRBV25-1 and TRBJ2-2): EADIYQTPRYLVIGTGKKITLECSQTMGHDKMYWYQQDPGMELHLIHYSYGVNSTEKGDLSSESTVSRIRTEHFPLTLESARPSHTSQYLCASSERSWRGELFFGEGSRLTVL.

The rearrangement links TRBV4-1 to TRBJ1-2; unclear D gene. CDR1 is MGHRA and CDR2 is YSYEKL in the germline V gene. V lost 0 bases to trimming and J lost 8 bases, with 16 bases between them. The length of the CDR3 is 15 residues. CDR3 nucleotide sequence: TGCGCCAGCAGCCAAGATGGCGGGAAGGGATGGGGCTACACCTTC. Its translation is CASSQDGGKGWGYTF.

This clone appeared a single time. V and J are TRBV4-3 and TRBJ1-5, with D hard to call. This CDR3 spans 16 amino acids. V shed 0 bases and J shed 0 bases, with 9 bases lying between them. Per germline, CDR1 LGHNA and CDR2 YSLEER. CDR3 coding DNA: TGCGCCAGCAGCCAAGATTGGCAGAATAGCAATCAGCCCCAGCATTTT. This translates into CASSQDWQNSNQPQHF.

This clone appeared once. The rearrangement links TRBV6-5 to TRBJ2-7; 12 nucleotides align to TRBD2. V lost 6 bases to trimming and J lost 2 bases; unmatched junction nucleotides: 2. This CDR3 is built from 14 residues. CDR1 and CDR2 (germline): MNHEY, SVGAGI. The CDR3 DNA sequence: TGTGCCAGCAGGCGACTAGCGGGAGCCTACGAGCAGTACTTC. The encoded protein is CASRRLAGAYEQYF.

The CDR3 is CASSHRTSGRGTLNEQFF. Written as DNA, the CDR3 is TGTGCCAGCAGCCACCGGACTAGCGGGAGGGGCACTCTCAATGAGCAGTTCTTC. The chain uses TRBV14 and TRBJ2-1, with 15 bases fitting TRBD2. The CDR3 covers 18 residues. The junction had 9 bases not matched to a gene; V was cut back by 3 bases and J by 6 bases. Germline V gives CDR1 SGHDN, CDR2 FVKESK.

V and J are TRBV9 and TRBJ1-4; weak D call: TRBD1 (6 bases). CDR1 and CDR2 (germline): SGDLS, YYNGEE. This CDR3 has 15 amino acids. V lost 0 bases, J lost 5 bases, and 11 bases lay in between. The DNA for the CDR3 is TGTGCCAGCAGCGTAGTTGGGGGCCTGAATGAAAAACTGTTTTTT. Translated, it gives CASSVVGGLNEKLFF.

This clone was seen only once. The V and J genes are TRBV6-1 and TRBJ1-6; possibly TRBD1 for D (6 bases). The CDR3 sequence is 13 residues long. Germline lookup yields CDR1 MNHNS and CDR2 SASEGT. V was cut by 6 bases and J by 5 bases, with 8 bases left in between. This CDR3 is CASRDSNNSPLHF. CDR3 nucleotide sequence: TGTGCCAGCAGGGACAGTAATAATTCACCCCTCCACTTT.

The gene calls are TRBV4-1 and TRBJ2-1, with a weak D call TRBD2 (6 bases). Trimming pared 0 bases from V and 10 bases from J, leaving 13 bases between. CDR1 is MGHRA, CDR2 YSYEKL, per germline. CDR3 size: 14 residues. The CDR3 is CASSQEEGRGEQFF. In DNA, the CDR3 is TGCGCCAGCAGCCAAGAAGAGGGGCGGGGCGAGCAGTTCTTC.

The V call is TRBV7-2, the J call TRBJ1-6; 7 nucleotides line up with TRBD1. Germline-derived CDR1 and CDR2 are SGHTA and FQGNSA. The junction had 7 bases not matched to a gene; V was cut back by 5 bases and J by 9 bases. The length of the CDR3 is 14 residues. The CDR3 DNA reads TGTGCCAGCAGCCAACAGGGGAATAGTTCACCCCTCCACTTT. As protein: CASSQQGNSSPLHF. Full variable domain (missing parts from reference TRBV7-2 and TRBJ1-6): GAGVSQSPSNKVTEKGKDVELRCDPISGHTALYWYRQSLGQGLEFLIYFQGNSAPDKSGLPSDRFSAERTGGSVSTLTIQRTQQEDSAVYLCASSQQGNSSPLHFGNGTRLTVT.

The chain is built from TRBV6-1 and TRBJ2-3, with D perhaps matching TRBD2 (7 bases). The CDR3 spans 15 residues. V shed 1 base and J shed 4 bases, with 12 bases lying between them. Per the germline V gene, CDR1 is MNHNS and CDR2 is SASEGT. CDR3 residues: CASSEEGGSADTQYF. As DNA, the CDR3 is TGTGCCAGCAGTGAAGAGGGGGGGAGTGCAGATACGCAGTATTTT.